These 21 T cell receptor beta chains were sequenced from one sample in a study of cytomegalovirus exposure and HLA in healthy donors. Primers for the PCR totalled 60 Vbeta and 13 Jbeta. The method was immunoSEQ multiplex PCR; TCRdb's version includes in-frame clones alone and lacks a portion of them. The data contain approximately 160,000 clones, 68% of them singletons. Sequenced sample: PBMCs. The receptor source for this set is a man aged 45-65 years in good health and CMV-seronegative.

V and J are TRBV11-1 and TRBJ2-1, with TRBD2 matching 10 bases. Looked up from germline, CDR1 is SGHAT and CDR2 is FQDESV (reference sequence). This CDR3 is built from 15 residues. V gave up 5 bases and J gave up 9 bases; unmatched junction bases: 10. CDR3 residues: CASSPGLAVLREQFF. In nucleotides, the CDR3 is TGTGCCAGCAGCCCAGGACTAGCGGTCCTCCGTGAGCAGTTCTTC.

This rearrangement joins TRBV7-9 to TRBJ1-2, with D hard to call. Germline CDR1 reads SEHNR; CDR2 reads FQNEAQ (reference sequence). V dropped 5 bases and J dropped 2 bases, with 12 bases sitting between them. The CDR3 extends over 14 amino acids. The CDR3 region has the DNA TGTGCCAGCAGCACTAGAGCCAGCAACTATGGCTACACCTTC. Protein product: CASSTRASNYGYTF.

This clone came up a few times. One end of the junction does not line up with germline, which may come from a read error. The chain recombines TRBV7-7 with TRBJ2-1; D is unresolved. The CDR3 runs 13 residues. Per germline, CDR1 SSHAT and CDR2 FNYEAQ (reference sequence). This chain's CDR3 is CASSSAYGNEQFF. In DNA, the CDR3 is TGTGCTAGCAGCTCCGCCTATGGCAATGAGCAGTTCTTC.

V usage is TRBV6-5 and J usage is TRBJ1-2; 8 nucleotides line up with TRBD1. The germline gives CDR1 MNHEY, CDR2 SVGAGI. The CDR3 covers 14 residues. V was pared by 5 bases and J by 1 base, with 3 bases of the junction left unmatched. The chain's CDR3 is CASSADRDNYGYTF. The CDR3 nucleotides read TGTGCCAGCAGTGCGGACAGGGATAACTATGGCTACACCTTC.

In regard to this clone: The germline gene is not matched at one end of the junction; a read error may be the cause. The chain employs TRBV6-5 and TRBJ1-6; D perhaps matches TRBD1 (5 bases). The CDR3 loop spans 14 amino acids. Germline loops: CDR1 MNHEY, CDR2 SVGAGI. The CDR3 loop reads CASSYSGHNSLLHF. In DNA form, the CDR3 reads TGTGCCAGCAGTTACTCGGGGCACAATTCACTCCTCCACTTT.

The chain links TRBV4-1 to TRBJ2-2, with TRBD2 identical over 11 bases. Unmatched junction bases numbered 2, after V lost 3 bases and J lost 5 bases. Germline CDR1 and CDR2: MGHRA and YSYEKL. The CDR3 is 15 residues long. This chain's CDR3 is CASSHSGGETGELFF. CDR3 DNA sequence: TGCGCCAGCAGCCATAGCGGGGGGGAAACCGGGGAGCTGTTTTTT.

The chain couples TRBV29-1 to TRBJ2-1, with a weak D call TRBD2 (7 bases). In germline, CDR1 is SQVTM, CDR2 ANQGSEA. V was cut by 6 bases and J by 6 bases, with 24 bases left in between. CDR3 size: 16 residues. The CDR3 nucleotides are TGCAGCGTGGGTTCGATTAGGGGGGGATTGTTCAATGAGCAGTTCTTC. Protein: CSVGSIRGGLFNEQFF.

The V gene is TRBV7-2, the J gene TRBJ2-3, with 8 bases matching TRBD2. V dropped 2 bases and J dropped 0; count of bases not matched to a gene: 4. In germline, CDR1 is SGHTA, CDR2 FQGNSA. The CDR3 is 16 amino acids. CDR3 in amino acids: CASSLLRGGSTDTQYF. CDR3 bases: TGTGCCAGCAGCTTACTGCGCGGGGGGAGCACAGATACGCAGTATTTT.

The CDR3 protein is CATRDRGRSYEQYF. In DNA form, the CDR3 reads TGTGCCACCCGTGACAGGGGAAGGTCCTACGAGCAGTACTTC. The rearrangement joins TRBV15 to TRBJ2-5, with 8 bases identical to TRBD1. The DNA end lines up better with TRBJ2-7; the J call may be wrong. In germline, CDR1 is LNHNV, CDR2 YYDKDF (reference sequence). The CDR3 length is 14 residues.

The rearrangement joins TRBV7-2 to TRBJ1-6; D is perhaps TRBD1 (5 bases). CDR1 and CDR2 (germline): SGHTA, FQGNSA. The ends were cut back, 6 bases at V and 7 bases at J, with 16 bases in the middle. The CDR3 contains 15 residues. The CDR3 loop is CASSSLWQGNSPLHF. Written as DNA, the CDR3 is TGTGCCAGCAGTTCCCTTTGGCAGGGAAATTCACCCCTCCACTTT.

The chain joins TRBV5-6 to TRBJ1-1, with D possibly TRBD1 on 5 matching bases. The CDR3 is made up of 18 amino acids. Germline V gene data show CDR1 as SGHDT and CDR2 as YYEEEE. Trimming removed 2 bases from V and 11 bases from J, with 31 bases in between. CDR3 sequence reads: CASSFGAYQGSFLHRAFF. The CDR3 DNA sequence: TGTGCCAGCAGCTTTGGGGCCTATCAGGGTAGTTTTTTACATAGGGCTTTCTTT.

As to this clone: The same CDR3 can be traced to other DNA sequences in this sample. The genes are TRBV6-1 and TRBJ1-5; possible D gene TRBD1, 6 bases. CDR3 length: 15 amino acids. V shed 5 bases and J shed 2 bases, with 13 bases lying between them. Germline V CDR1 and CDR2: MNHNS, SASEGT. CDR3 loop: CASSPNRVRNQPQHF. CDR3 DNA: TGTGCCAGCAGTCCAAACAGGGTCCGCAATCAGCCCCAGCATTTT.

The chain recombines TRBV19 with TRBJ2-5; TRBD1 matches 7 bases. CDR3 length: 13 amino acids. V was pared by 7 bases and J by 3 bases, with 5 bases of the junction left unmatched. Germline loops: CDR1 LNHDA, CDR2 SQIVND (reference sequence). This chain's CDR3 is CASNDRVEETQYF. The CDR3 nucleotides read TGTGCCAGTAACGACAGGGTGGAAGAGACCCAGTACTTC.

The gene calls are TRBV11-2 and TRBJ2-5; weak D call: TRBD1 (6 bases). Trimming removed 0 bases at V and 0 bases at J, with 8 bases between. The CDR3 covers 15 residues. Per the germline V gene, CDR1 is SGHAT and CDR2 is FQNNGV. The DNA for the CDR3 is TGTGCCAGCAGCTTAGACAGGGGAAACCAAGAGACCCAGTACTTC. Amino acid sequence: CASSLDRGNQETQYF.

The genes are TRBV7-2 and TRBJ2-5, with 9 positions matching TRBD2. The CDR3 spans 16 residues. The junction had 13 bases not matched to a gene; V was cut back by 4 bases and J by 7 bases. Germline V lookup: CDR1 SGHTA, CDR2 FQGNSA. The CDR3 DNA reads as TGTGCCAGCAGCTCTCGAGGAGCGGGGGGCCTAGGGACCCAGTACTTC. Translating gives CASSSRGAGGLGTQYF.

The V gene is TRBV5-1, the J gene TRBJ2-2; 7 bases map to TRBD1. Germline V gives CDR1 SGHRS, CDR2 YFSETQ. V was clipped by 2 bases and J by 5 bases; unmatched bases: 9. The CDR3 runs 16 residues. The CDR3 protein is CASSFEQGLLTGELFF. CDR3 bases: TGCGCCAGCAGCTTCGAACAGGGGCTGTTAACCGGGGAGCTGTTTTTT.

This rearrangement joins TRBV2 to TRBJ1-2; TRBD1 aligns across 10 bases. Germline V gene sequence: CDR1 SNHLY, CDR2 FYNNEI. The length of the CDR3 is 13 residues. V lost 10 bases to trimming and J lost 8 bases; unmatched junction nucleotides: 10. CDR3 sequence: CATITDRGQGYTF. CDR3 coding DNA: TGTGCCACCATTACTGACAGGGGGCAAGGCTACACCTTC.

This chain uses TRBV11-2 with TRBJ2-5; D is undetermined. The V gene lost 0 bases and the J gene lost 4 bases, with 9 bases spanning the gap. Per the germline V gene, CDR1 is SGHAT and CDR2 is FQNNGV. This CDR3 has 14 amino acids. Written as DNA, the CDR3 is TGTGCCAGCAGCTTAGATCGGTGGGCAGAGACCCAGTACTTC. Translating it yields CASSLDRWAETQYF. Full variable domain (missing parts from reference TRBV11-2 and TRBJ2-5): EAGVAQSPRYKIIEKRQSVAFWCNPISGHATLYWYQQILGQGPKLLIQFQNNGVVDDSQLPKDRFSAERLKGVDSTLKIQPAKLEDSAVYLCASSLDRWAETQYFGPGTRLLVL.

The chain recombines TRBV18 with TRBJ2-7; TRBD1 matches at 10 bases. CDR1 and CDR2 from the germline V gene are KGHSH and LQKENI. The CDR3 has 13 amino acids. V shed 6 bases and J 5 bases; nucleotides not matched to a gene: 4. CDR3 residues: CASSPTGGHEQYF. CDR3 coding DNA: TGTGCCAGCTCGCCGACAGGGGGCCACGAGCAGTACTTC.

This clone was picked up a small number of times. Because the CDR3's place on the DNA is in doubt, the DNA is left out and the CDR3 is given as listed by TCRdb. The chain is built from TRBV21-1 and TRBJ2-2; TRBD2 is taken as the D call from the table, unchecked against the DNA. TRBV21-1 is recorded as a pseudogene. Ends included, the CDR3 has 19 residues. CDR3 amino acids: CVPAANCGSGGANTGELFF.

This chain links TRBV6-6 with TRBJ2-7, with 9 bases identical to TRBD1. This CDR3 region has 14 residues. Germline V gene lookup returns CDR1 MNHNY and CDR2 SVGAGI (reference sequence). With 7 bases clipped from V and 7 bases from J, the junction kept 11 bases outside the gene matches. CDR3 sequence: CASTEDRGLLEQYF. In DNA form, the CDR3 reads TGTGCCAGCACCGAGGACAGGGGTTTATTAGAGCAGTACTTC.